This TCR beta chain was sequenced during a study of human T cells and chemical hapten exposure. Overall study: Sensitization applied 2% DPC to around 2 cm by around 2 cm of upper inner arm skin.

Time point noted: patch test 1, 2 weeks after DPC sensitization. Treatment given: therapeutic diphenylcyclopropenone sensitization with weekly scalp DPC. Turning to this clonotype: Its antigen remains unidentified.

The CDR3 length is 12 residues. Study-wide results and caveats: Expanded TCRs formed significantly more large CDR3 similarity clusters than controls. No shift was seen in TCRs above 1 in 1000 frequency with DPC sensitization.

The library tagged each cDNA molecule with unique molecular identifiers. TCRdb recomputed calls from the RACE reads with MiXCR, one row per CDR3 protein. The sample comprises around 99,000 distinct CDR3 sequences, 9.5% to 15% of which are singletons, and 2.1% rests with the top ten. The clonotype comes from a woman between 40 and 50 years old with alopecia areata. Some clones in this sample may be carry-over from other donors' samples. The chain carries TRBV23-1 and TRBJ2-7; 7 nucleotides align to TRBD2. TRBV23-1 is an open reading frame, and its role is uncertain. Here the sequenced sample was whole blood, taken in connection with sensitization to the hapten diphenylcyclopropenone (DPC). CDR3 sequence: CPRGGGGYEQYF. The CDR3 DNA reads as TGCCCCCGGGGCGGGGGAGGCTACGAGCAGTACTTC.